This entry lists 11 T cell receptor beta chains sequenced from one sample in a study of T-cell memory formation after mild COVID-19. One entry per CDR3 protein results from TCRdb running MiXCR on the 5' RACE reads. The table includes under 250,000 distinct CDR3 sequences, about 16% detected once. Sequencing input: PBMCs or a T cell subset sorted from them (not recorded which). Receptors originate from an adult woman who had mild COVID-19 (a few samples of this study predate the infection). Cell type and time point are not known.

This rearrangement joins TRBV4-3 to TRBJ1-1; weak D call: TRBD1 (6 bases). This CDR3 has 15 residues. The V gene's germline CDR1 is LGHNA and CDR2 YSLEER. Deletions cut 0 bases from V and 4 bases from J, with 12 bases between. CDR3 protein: CASSQESRGGTEAFF. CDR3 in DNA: TGCGCCAGCAGCCAAGAATCGAGGGGGGGCACTGAAGCTTTCTTT.

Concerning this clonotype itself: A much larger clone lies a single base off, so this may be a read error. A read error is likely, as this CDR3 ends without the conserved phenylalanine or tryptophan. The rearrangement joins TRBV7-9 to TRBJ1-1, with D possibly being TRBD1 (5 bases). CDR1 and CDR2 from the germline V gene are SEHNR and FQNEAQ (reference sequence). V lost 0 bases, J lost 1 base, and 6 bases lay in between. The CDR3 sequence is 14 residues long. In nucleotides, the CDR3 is TGTGCCAGCAGCTTAGCTGGGGCGAACACTGAAGCTTTCTTA. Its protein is CASSLAGANTEAFL.

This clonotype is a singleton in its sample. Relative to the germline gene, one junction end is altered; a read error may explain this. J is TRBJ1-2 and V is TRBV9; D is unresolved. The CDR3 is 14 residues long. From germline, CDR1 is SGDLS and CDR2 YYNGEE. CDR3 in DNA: TGTGCCAGCAGCGTAGCCCTGGGAGTCCATGGCTACGCCTTC. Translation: CASSVALGVHGYAF.

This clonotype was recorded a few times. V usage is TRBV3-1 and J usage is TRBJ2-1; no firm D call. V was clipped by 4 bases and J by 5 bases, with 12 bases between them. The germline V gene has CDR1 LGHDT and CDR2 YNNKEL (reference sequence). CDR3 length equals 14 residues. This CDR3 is CASSPTRTDNEQFF. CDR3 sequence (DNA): TGTGCCAGCAGCCCGACAAGAACCGACAATGAGCAGTTCTTC.

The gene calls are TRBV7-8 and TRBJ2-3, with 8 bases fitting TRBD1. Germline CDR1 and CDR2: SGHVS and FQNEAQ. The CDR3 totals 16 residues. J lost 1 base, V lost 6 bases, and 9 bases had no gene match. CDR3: CASRLGTGLRTDTQYF. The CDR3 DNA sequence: TGTGCCAGCAGACTTGGGACAGGACTCCGCACAGATACGCAGTATTTT.

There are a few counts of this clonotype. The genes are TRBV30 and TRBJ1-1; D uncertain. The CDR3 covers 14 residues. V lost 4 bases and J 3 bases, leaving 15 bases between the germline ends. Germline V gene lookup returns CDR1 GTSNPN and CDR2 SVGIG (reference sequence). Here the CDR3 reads CAWTGWGMDTEAFF. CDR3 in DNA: TGTGCCTGGACCGGGTGGGGAATGGACACTGAAGCTTTCTTT.

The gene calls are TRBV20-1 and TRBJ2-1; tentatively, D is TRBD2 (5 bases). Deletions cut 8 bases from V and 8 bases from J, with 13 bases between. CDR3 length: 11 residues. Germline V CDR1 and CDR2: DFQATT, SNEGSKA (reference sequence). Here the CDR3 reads CSSRGDDEQFF. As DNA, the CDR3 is TGCAGTTCCCGGGGAGACGATGAGCAGTTCTTC.

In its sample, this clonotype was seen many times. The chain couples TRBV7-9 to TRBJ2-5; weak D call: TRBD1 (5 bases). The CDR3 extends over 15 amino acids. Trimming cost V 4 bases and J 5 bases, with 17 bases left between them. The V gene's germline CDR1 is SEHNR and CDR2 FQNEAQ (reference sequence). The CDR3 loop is CASSSTGVTSETQYF. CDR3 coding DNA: TGTGCCAGCAGCTCAACAGGAGTTACCAGTGAGACCCAGTACTTC.

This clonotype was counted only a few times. DNA of the CDR3: TGTGCCAGCAGCGTCCAGGGATCAATGGCAAATTCACCCCTCCACTTT. This sequence encodes CASSVQGSMANSPLHF. The rearrangement joins TRBV9 to TRBJ1-6; TRBD1 is a possible D gene (5 bases). CDR3 size: 16 residues. Germline CDR1 and CDR2: SGDLS and YYNGEE. V was cut by 2 bases and J by 7 bases, with 16 bases left in between.

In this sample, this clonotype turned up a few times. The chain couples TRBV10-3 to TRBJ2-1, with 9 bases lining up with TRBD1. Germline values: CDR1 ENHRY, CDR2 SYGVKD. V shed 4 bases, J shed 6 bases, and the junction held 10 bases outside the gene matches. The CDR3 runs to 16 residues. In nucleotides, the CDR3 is TGTGCCATCAGTGGATCCCGGGACAGGGTCTCCAATGAGCAGTTCTTC. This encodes CAISGSRDRVSNEQFF.

CDR3 sequence reads: CASSSGQIYEQYF. In nucleotides, the CDR3 is TGCGCCAGCAGCTCGGGACAGATCTACGAGCAGTACTTC. The J gene is TRBJ2-7, the V gene TRBV5-1; 7 bases line up with TRBD1. Unmatched junction bases numbered 3, after V lost 3 bases and J lost 3 bases. CDR1 is SGHRS, CDR2 YFSETQ, per germline. The CDR3 is made up of 13 amino acids.